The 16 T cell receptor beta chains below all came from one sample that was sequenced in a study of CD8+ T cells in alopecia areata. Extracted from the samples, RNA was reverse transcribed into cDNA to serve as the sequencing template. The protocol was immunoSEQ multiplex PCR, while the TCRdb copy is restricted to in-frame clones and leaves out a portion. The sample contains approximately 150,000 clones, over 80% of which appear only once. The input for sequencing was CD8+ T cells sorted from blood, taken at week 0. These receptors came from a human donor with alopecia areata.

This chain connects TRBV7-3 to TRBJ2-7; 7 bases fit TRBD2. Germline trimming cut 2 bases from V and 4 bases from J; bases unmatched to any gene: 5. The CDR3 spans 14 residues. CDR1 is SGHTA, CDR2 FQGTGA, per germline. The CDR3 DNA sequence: TGTGCCAGCAGCTTAGGGGGAGGGCCATACGAGCAGTACTTC. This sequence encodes CASSLGGGPYEQYF.

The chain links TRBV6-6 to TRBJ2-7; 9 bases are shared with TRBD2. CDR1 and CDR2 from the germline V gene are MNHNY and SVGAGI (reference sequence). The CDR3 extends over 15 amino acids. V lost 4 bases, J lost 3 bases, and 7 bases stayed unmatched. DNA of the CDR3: TGTGCCAGCAGTTCCGGGACTAGCTGGAGCTACGAGCAGTACTTC. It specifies CASSSGTSWSYEQYF.

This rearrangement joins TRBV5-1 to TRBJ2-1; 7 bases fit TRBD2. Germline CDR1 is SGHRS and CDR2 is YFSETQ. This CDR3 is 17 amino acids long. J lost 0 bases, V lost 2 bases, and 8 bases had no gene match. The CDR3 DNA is TGCGCCAGCAGCTTATATTTCGGCGGGAGCTCCTACAATGAGCAGTTCTTC. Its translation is CASSLYFGGSSYNEQFF.

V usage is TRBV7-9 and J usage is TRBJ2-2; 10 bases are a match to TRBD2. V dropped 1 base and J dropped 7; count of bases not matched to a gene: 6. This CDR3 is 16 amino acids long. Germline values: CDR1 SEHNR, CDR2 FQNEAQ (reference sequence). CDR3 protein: CASSLDPGTSDGELFF. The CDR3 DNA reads TGTGCCAGCAGCTTAGACCCCGGGACTAGCGACGGGGAGCTGTTTTTT.

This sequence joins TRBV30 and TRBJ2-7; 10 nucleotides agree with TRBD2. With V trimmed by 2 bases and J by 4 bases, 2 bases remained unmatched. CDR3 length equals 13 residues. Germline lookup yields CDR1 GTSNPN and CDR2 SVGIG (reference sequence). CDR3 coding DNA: TGTGCCTGGAGTCCTAGCGGGAGTTACGAGCAGTACTTC. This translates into CAWSPSGSYEQYF.

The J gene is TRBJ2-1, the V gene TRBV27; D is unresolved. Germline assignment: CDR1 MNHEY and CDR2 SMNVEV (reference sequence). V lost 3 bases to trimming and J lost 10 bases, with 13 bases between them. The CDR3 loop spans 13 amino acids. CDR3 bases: TGTGCCAGCAGTTTTTCTAACCTAAGGGAGCAGTTCTTC. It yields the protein CASSFSNLREQFF.

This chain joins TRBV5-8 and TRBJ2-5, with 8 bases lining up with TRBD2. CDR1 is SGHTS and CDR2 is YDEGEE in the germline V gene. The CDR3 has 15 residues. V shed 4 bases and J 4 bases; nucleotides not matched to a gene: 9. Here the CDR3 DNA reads TGTGCCAGCAGCCCGGGGGGGGCTGGTAGAGAGACCCAGTACTTC. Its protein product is CASSPGGAGRETQYF.

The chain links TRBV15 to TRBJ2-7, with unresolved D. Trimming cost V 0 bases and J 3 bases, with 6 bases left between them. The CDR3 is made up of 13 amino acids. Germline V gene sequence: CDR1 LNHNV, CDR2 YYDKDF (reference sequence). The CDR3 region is CATSRDSGYEQYF. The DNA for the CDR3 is TGTGCCACCAGCAGAGATTCGGGCTACGAGCAGTACTTC.

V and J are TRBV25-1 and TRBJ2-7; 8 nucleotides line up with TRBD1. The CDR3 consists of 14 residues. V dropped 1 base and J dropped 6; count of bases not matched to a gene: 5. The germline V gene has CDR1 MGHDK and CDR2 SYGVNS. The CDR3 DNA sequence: TGTGCCAGCAGTGAATTTACAGGGGGAGGCGAGCAGTACTTC. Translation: CASSEFTGGGEQYF.

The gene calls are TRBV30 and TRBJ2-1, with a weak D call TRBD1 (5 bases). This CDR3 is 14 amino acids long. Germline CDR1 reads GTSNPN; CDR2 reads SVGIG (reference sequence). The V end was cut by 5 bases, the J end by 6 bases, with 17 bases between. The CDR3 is CAWEARGSVNEQFF. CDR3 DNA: TGTGCCTGGGAAGCAAGGGGTTCCGTCAATGAGCAGTTCTTC.

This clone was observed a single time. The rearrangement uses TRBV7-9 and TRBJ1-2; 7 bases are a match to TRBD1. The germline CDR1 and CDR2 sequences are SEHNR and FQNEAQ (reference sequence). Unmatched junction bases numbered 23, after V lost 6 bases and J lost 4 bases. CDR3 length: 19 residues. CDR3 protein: CASSPRDRDSSTNSYGYTF. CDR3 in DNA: TGTGCCAGCAGTCCAAGAGACCGGGACAGCTCTACCAATAGCTATGGCTACACCTTC.

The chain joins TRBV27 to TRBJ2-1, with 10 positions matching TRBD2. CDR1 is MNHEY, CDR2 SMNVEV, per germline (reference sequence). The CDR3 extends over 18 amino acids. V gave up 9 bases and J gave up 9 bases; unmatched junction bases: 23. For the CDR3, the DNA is TGTGCCAGTGCGCGTGGTCTAGCGGGAGAACTGGTGGGGGGTGAGCAGTTCTTC. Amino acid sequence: CASARGLAGELVGGEQFF.

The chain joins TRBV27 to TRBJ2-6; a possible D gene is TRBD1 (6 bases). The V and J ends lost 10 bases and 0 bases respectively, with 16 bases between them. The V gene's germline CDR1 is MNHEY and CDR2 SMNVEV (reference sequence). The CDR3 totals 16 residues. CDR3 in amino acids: CATRLRGSSGANVLTF. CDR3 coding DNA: TGTGCCACCCGACTGAGGGGGAGCTCTGGGGCCAACGTCCTGACTTTC. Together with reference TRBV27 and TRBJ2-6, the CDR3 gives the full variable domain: EAQVTQNPRYLITVTGKKLTVTCSQNMNHEYMSWYRQDPGLGLRQIYYSMNVEVTDKGDVPEGYKVSRKEKRNFPLILESPSPNQTSLYFCATRLRGSSGANVLTFGAGSRLTVL.

The CDR3 nucleotides are TGTGCCAGCACCCCTTCGAGCGGGGATTCGGTGGGGCGTAGCACAGATACGCAGTATTTT. Protein: CASTPSSGDSVGRSTDTQYF. The V and J genes are TRBV27 and TRBJ2-3; 7 bases fit TRBD2. CDR3 length: 20 amino acids. The junction had 22 bases not matched to a gene; V was cut back by 7 bases and J by 0 bases. Looked up from germline, CDR1 is MNHEY and CDR2 is SMNVEV (reference sequence).

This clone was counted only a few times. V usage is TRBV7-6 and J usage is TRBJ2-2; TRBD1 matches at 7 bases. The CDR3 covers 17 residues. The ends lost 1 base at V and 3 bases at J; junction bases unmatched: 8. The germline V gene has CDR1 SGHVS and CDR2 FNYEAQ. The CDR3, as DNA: TGTGCCAGCAGCTTAGGAGACAGGGAGTATGACACCGGGGAGCTGTTTTTT. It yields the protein CASSLGDREYDTGELFF.

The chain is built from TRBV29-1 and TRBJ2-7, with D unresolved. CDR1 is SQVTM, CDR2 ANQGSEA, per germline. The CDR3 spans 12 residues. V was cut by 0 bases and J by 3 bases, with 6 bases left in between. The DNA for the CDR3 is TGCAGCGTTGAAGATCGGCTCTACGAGCAGTACTTC. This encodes CSVEDRLYEQYF.